Described below is a single T cell receptor (beta chain) sequence and its context. The sample is drawn from a study of blood T cell repertoires in COVID-19. Study summary: The origin of the acute and convalescent COVID-19 samples was the United States, Italy and Spain.

The protocol was immunoSEQ multiplex PCR, while the TCRdb copy is restricted to in-frame clones and leaves out a portion. The sample holds approximately 60,000 clones; 65% to 90% are singletons and the top ten take about a sixth. V lost 4 bases, J lost 6 bases, and 12 bases stayed unmatched. Germline V gives CDR1 MNHEY, CDR2 SVGEGT. There are 17 residues in the CDR3. The V gene is TRBV6-2 or TRBV6-3, the J gene TRBJ2-3; 11 bases are a match to TRBD2. This receptor was taken from a human donor in a cohort sampled during active COVID-19. The specimen was peripheral blood. The CDR3 region is CASSSSSGGAFRDTQYF. CDR3 sequence (DNA): TGTGCCAGCAGTTCCAGTAGCGGGGGGGCCTTCAGGGATACGCAGTATTTT.